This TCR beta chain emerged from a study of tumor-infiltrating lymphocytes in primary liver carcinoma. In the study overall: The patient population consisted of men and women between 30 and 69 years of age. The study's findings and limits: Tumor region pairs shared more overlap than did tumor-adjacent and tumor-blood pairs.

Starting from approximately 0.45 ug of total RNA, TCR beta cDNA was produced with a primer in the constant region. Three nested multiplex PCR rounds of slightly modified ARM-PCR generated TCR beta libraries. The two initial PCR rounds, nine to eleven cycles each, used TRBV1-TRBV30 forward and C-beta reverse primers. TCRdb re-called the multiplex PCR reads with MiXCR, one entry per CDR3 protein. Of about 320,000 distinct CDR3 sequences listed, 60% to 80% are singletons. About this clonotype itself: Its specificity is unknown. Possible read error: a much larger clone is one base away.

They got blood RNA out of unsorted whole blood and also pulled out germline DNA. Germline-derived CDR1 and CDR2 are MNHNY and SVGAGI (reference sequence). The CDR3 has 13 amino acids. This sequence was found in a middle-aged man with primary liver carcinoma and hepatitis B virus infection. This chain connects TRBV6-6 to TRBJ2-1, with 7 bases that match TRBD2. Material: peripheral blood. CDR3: CATTSAGYNKQFF. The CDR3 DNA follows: TGTGCCACTACTAGCGCAGGATACAATAAGCAGTTCTTC.